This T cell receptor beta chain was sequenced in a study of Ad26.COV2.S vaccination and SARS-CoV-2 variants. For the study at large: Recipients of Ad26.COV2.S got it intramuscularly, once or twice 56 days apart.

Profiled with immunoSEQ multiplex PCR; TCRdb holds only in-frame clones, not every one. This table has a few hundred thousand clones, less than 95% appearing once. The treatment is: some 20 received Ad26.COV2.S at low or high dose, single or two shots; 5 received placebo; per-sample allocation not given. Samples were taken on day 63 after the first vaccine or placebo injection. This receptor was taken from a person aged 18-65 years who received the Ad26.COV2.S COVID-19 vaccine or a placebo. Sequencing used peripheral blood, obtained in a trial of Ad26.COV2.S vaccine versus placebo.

The DNA for the CDR3 is TGTGCCAGCAGTAGAGGGACGGCGGCGGAAGATACGCAGTATTTT. Its protein is CASSRGTAAEDTQYF. V and J are TRBV28 and TRBJ2-3; the D gene could be TRBD1 or TRBD2 (5 bases each). CDR1 is MDHEN and CDR2 is SYDVKM in the germline V gene. There are 15 residues in the CDR3. V was trimmed by 5 bases and J by 5 bases, leaving 17 bases between them.